What follows are 30 T cell receptor beta chains derived from one specimen sequenced in a study of blood T cell repertoires in COVID-19. Assay: immunoSEQ multiplex PCR; the TCRdb copy retains only in-frame clones and omits some. The table records tens of thousands of clones, 81% of them present only once. Source material: peripheral blood. These receptors were obtained from an elderly man with COVID-19, enrolled during active disease.

The V call is TRBV23-1, the J call TRBJ1-6, with TRBD1 matching 9 bases. TRBV23-1 is given ORF status, its function remaining uncertain. Trimming took 2 bases from V and 9 from J; bases not matched to a gene: 2. This CDR3 has 14 amino acids. The DNA for the CDR3 is TGCGCCAGCAGTCAAGACAGGGGGGGTTCACCCCTCCACTTT. Encoded protein: CASSQDRGGSPLHF.

The V and J genes are TRBV6-5 and TRBJ2-7, with 7 bases matching TRBD2. V was pared by 6 bases and J by 2 bases, with 1 base of the junction left unmatched. The CDR3 consists of 12 residues. Germline assignment: CDR1 MNHEY and CDR2 SVGAGI. CDR3 sequence (DNA): TGTGCCAGCAGCGGGGGGACCTACGAGCAGTACTTC. Translated, it gives CASSGGTYEQYF.

This clone was observed a few times. V gene TRBV24-1 combines with J gene TRBJ2-3; 14 bases map to TRBD2. V lost 3 bases and J lost 5; bases outside the gene matches: 9. The CDR3 covers 18 residues. The germline CDR1 and CDR2 sequences are KGHDR and SFDVKD. DNA for the CDR3: TGTGCCACCAGTGATCCCGGGACTAGCGGGAGCAAGGTAGATACGCAGTATTTT. As protein: CATSDPGTSGSKVDTQYF.

This chain connects TRBV2 to TRBJ1-1, with D maybe TRBD1 (5 bases). Per the germline V gene, CDR1 is SNHLY and CDR2 is FYNNEI. Trimming cost V 7 bases and J 5 bases, with 17 bases left between them. The CDR3 spans 14 residues. CDR3 residues: CASMRRGRGTEAFF. CDR3 coding DNA: TGTGCCAGCATGAGGAGAGGGAGGGGTACTGAAGCTTTCTTT.

V usage is TRBV6-5 and J usage is TRBJ1-6; D may be TRBD1 (5 bases). CDR3 length: 14 amino acids. The germline CDR1 and CDR2 sequences are MNHEY and SVGAGI. Trimming pared 4 bases from V and 9 bases from J, leaving 13 bases between. CDR3 bases: TGTGCCAGCAGTTGGGGGGGGGTTGCTTCACCCCTCCACTTT. As protein: CASSWGGVASPLHF.

This rearrangement joins TRBV6-5 to TRBJ2-1, with 7 bases aligning to TRBD1. The CDR3 is 14 amino acids. Unmatched junction bases numbered 7, after V lost 4 bases and J lost 7 bases. Germline V gene sequence: CDR1 MNHEY, CDR2 SVGAGI. CDR3 in amino acids: CASSSWTGTNEQFF. The CDR3 nucleotides read TGTGCCAGCAGTTCGTGGACAGGTACTAATGAGCAGTTCTTC.

The gene calls are TRBV29-1 and TRBJ2-3; 9 bases are shared with TRBD1. Germline CDR1 and CDR2: SQVTM and ANQGSEA. This CDR3 has 14 amino acids. V was pared by 4 bases and J by 5 bases, with 7 bases of the junction left unmatched. Here the CDR3 reads CSVAPGQGGDTQYF. CDR3 nucleotide sequence: TGCAGCGTTGCTCCGGGACAGGGAGGAGATACGCAGTATTTT.

This clone has a handful of counts. This rearrangement joins TRBV18 to TRBJ1-3, with TRBD1 matching over 7 bases. The CDR3 totals 17 residues. The J segment lost 0 bases and the V segment lost 0 bases, leaving 5 bases of the junction unmatched. Germline CDR1 and CDR2: KGHSH and LQKENI. CDR3 in DNA: TGTGCCAGCTCACCACCGAACCGACAGGGCTCTGGAAACACCATATATTTT. It is translated as CASSPPNRQGSGNTIYF. The complete variable domain, with remaining parts taken from reference TRBV18 and TRBJ1-3, reads NAGVMQNPRHLVRRRGQEARLRCSPMKGHSHVYWYRQLPEEGLKFMVYLQKENIIDESGMPKERFSAEFPKEGPSILRIQQVVRGDSAAYFCASSPPNRQGSGNTIYFGEGSWLTVV.

The chain joins TRBV28 to TRBJ1-2, with D maybe TRBD1 (5 bases). Looked up from germline, CDR1 is MDHEN and CDR2 is SYDVKM. V gave up 5 bases and J gave up 4 bases, with 14 bases separating them. The CDR3 covers 14 residues. CDR3 in DNA: TGTGCCAGCAGTCCCCCGACAGAGATCTATGGCTACACCTTC. Its translation: CASSPPTEIYGYTF.

The rearrangement uses TRBV10-1 and TRBJ2-7, with 7 bases aligning to TRBD2. This CDR3 region has 12 residues. Per germline, CDR1 WNHNN and CDR2 SYGVQD (reference sequence). V lost 8 bases, J lost 7 bases, and 8 bases stayed unmatched. This CDR3 is CASPETSWEQYF. DNA for the CDR3: TGCGCCAGCCCGGAGACTAGCTGGGAGCAGTACTTC.

V is TRBV7-2 and J is TRBJ2-1; 10 bases are shared with TRBD2. This CDR3 region has 15 residues. Trimming cost V 5 bases and J 12 bases; bases outside gene matches: 13. Germline loops: CDR1 SGHTA, CDR2 FQGNSA. CDR3 residues: CASSPGLAGVWRQFF. CDR3 in DNA: TGTGCCAGCAGCCCTGGGCTAGCGGGAGTTTGGAGGCAGTTCTTC.

The rearrangement uses TRBV9 and TRBJ2-2, with 8 bases aligning to TRBD1. Germline trimming cut 4 bases from V and 5 bases from J; bases unmatched to any gene: 4. CDR3 size: 14 residues. Germline V gene lookup returns CDR1 SGDLS and CDR2 YYNGEE. CDR3 nucleotides: TGTGCCAGCAGCCCTCGACAGGGGACCGGGGAGCTGTTTTTT. It specifies CASSPRQGTGELFF.

The chain employs TRBV14 and TRBJ2-2; TRBD2 matches at 10 bases. Germline V gene lookup returns CDR1 SGHDN and CDR2 FVKESK. V lost 4 bases and J lost 1; bases outside the gene matches: 6. The CDR3 is 17 residues long. The CDR3 loop is CASSRRIAGGNTGELFF. CDR3 coding DNA: TGTGCCAGCAGCCGGCGTATAGCGGGGGGGAACACCGGGGAGCTGTTTTTT. Combining the CDR3 with reference TRBV14 and TRBJ2-2 gives the whole variable domain EAGVTQFPSHSVIEKGQTVTLRCDPISGHDNLYWYRRVMGKEIKFLLHFVKESKQDESGMPNNRFLAERTGGTYSTLKVQPAELEDSGVYFCASSRRIAGGNTGELFFGEGSRLTVL.

The genes are TRBV12-5 and TRBJ2-5; D not resolved. The V end was cut by 1 base, the J end by 9 bases, with 15 bases between. This CDR3 is built from 14 residues. Germline assignment: CDR1 LGHNT and CDR2 FRNRAP. CDR3 residues: CASGLATNPPAQYF. The CDR3 nucleotides read TGTGCTAGTGGTTTGGCCACAAACCCACCCGCCCAGTACTTC.

The genes are TRBV5-4 and TRBJ1-2; D gene unclear. Trimming shortened V by 1 base and J by 4 bases, and 11 bases separated the two germline ends. The germline V gene has CDR1 SGHNT and CDR2 YYREEE (reference sequence). The CDR3 extends over 14 amino acids. The CDR3 protein is CASSLNAGSYGYTF. The CDR3 nucleotides are TGTGCCAGCAGCTTGAACGCGGGTAGCTATGGCTACACCTTC.

The chain couples TRBV19 to TRBJ1-4; tentatively, D is TRBD1 (6 bases). Trimming took off 3 bases at V and 10 bases at J, with 15 bases between the two ends. The CDR3 contains 14 residues. Per germline, CDR1 LNHDA and CDR2 SQIVND (reference sequence). CDR3 sequence (DNA): TGTGCCAGTAGTATTGCAGGGGAGGGTGGAAAACTGTTTTTT. It is translated as CASSIAGEGGKLFF.

The rearrangement joins TRBV30 to TRBJ1-5, with D hard to call. Trimming shortened V by 0 bases and J by 5 bases, and 14 bases separated the two germline ends. CDR3 size: 15 residues. Per the germline V gene, CDR1 is GTSNPN and CDR2 is SVGIG (reference sequence). CDR3 protein: CAWSVPGRGDQPQHF. The CDR3 nucleotides read TGTGCCTGGAGTGTACCGGGCCGGGGTGATCAGCCCCAGCATTTT.

J is TRBJ1-5 and V is TRBV15; D not resolved. V lost 2 bases, J lost 5 bases, and 19 bases lay in between. CDR3 length: 17 residues. Germline V lookup: CDR1 LNHNV, CDR2 YYDKDF (reference sequence). This CDR3 reads CATSRSGGPGYYQPQHF. The CDR3 coding sequence is TGTGCCACCAGCAGATCCGGAGGGCCCGGGTACTATCAGCCCCAGCATTTT. The entire variable domain, with the rest obtained from reference TRBV15 and TRBJ1-5, is as follows: DAMVIQNPRYQVTQFGKPVTLSCSQTLNHNVMYWYQQKSSQAPKLLFHYYDKDFNNEADTPDNFQSRRPNTSFCFLDIRSPGLGDTAMYLCATSRSGGPGYYQPQHFGDGTRLSIL.

The chain recombines TRBV2 with TRBJ2-7, with TRBD2 as a possible D gene (5 bases). The CDR3 has 14 residues. V lost 6 bases to trimming and J lost 2 bases, with 14 bases between them. Germline CDR1 and CDR2: SNHLY and FYNNEI. The CDR3 coding sequence is TGTGCCAGCAGACCCCGGACTGGCACCTACGAGCAGTACTTC. This translates into CASRPRTGTYEQYF.

V and J are TRBV3-1 (or the pseudogene TRBV3-2) and TRBJ2-6; no definite D call. There are 15 residues in the CDR3. The germline gives CDR1 LGHDT, CDR2 YNNKEL (reference sequence). Trimming took 1 base from V and 0 from J, leaving 4 bases between them. The CDR3 sequence is CASSQGASGANVLTF. The CDR3 DNA follows: TGTGCCAGCAGCCAAGGCGCCTCTGGGGCCAACGTCCTGACTTTC.

The chain employs TRBV4-1 and TRBJ2-7; D perhaps matches TRBD1 (7 bases). Germline CDR1 is MGHRA and CDR2 is YSYEKL. V lost 0 bases and J lost 2, with 14 bases in between. The CDR3 is made up of 16 amino acids. This CDR3 reads CASSQDQGRGAYEQYF. The CDR3 DNA follows: TGCGCCAGCAGCCAAGATCAGGGCAGGGGGGCCTACGAGCAGTACTTC.

In its sample, this clone was seen a few times. The rearrangement joins TRBV11-2 to TRBJ2-7; 10 bases agree with TRBD2. The CDR3 spans 14 residues. Germline CDR1 is SGHAT and CDR2 is FQNNGV. The V and J ends lost 4 bases and 6 bases, in that order; junction bases with no gene match: 6. The CDR3 here is CASSWSGGETEQYF. In DNA form, the CDR3 reads TGTGCCAGCAGCTGGAGCGGGGGGGAGACCGAGCAGTACTTC.

The chain carries TRBV6-2 or TRBV6-3 and TRBJ1-5; D gene ambiguous. V was shortened by 6 bases and J by 0 bases, with 18 bases between the two germline ends. The CDR3 is 17 residues long. Germline V gene lookup returns CDR1 MNHEY and CDR2 SVGEGT. Here the CDR3 reads CASSRARRGYSNQPQHF. The CDR3 region has the DNA TGTGCCAGCAGCCGCGCCAGGCGGGGATATAGCAATCAGCCCCAGCATTTT.

The chain employs TRBV6-2 or TRBV6-3 and TRBJ1-5, with 8 bases identical to TRBD1. Looked up from germline, CDR1 is MNHEY and CDR2 is SVGEGT. The CDR3 runs 16 residues. Trimming at V came to 5 bases and at J to 0 bases, leaving 6 bases not matched to a gene. The CDR3 sequence is CASSRNTGGSNQPQHF. DNA of the CDR3: TGTGCCAGCAGTCGTAATACAGGGGGTAGCAATCAGCCCCAGCATTTT.

V and J are TRBV7-2 and TRBJ1-6, with 8 bases fitting TRBD1. V gave up 5 bases and J gave up 7 bases; unmatched junction bases: 4. CDR1 is SGHTA and CDR2 is FQGNSA in the germline V gene. The CDR3 length is 14 residues. CDR3 residues: CASSRDRLNSPLHF. CDR3 DNA sequence: TGTGCCAGCAGCCGGGACAGGTTGAATTCACCCCTCCACTTT. Full variable domain (rest looked up from reference TRBV7-2 and TRBJ1-6): GAGVSQSPSNKVTEKGKDVELRCDPISGHTALYWYRQSLGQGLEFLIYFQGNSAPDKSGLPSDRFSAERTGGSVSTLTIQRTQQEDSAVYLCASSRDRLNSPLHFGNGTRLTVT.

The sample holds one count of this clone. The chain employs TRBV7-6 and TRBJ1-4; 9 nucleotides agree with TRBD1. The germline gives CDR1 SGHVS, CDR2 FNYEAQ. Trimming took 5 bases from V and 7 from J; bases not matched to a gene: 5. The CDR3 runs to 14 residues. The CDR3 loop reads CASSPTGGGEKLFF. The CDR3 DNA reads as TGTGCCAGCAGCCCTACAGGGGGCGGTGAAAAACTGTTTTTT.

The chain employs TRBV6-2 or TRBV6-3 and TRBJ1-2; D not certain. Germline CDR1 is MNHEY and CDR2 is SVGEGT. The CDR3 runs to 14 residues. V was cut by 2 bases and J by 4 bases, with 11 bases left in between. This chain's CDR3 is CASSYPPDSYGYTF. CDR3 sequence (DNA): TGTGCCAGCAGTTACCCCCCGGACTCCTATGGCTACACCTTC.

The chain uses TRBV19 and TRBJ2-4; 16 bases align to TRBD2. Trimming cost V 5 bases and J 13 bases; bases outside gene matches: 8. The CDR3 extends over 15 amino acids. Looked up from germline, CDR1 is LNHDA and CDR2 is SQIVND (reference sequence). DNA of the CDR3: TGTGCCAGTAGTGAGGGACTAGCGGGAGGGGGTCAACAGTACTTC. Protein: CASSEGLAGGGQQYF.

V gene TRBV19 combines with J gene TRBJ1-5; 10 nucleotides match TRBD1. The CDR3 has 15 residues. The V and J ends lost 7 bases and 3 bases, in that order; junction bases with no gene match: 6. The germline gives CDR1 LNHDA, CDR2 SQIVND (reference sequence). The CDR3 sequence is CASTRDRGLNQPQHF. The DNA of the CDR3 is TGTGCCAGTACCAGGGACAGGGGCCTCAATCAGCCCCAGCATTTT.

The chain combines TRBV7-2 with TRBJ1-1; TRBD1 matches at 8 bases. Germline V gives CDR1 SGHTA, CDR2 FQGNSA. The CDR3 covers 17 residues. Trimming at V came to 1 base and at J to 6 bases, leaving 13 bases not matched to a gene. The DNA of the CDR3 is TGTGCCAGCAGCTTAGGTCGGTCAGGGGGCGCGGGGGCTGAAGCTTTCTTT. This codes for CASSLGRSGGAGAEAFF.